Below, 3 T cell receptor beta chains from the same sample are listed, as sequenced in a study of cytomegalovirus exposure and HLA in healthy donors. The study ran its PCR with 60 Vbeta and 13 Jbeta primers. TCRdb keeps only in-frame clones here, not all; method: immunoSEQ multiplex PCR. The sample consists of about 160,000 clones, around 86% of them appearing once. The material sequenced was PBMCs. These receptors all come from a man between 50 and 59 years old in good health and CMV-seropositive.

The rearrangement uses TRBV28 and TRBJ2-3; weak D call: TRBD2 (6 bases). V was pared by 3 bases and J by 4 bases, with 17 bases between. The germline V gene has CDR1 MDHEN and CDR2 SYDVKM. This CDR3 contains 16 residues. In nucleotides, the CDR3 is TGTGCCAGCAGTTTTCTCTCCGGGAGTAAGGCAGATACGCAGTATTTT. Translated: CASSFLSGSKADTQYF. Complete variable domain (other parts from reference TRBV28 and TRBJ2-3): DVKVTQSSRYLVKRTGEKVFLECVQDMDHENMFWYRQDPGLGLRLIYFSYDVKMKEKGDIPEGYSVSREKKERFSLILESASTNQTSMYLCASSFLSGSKADTQYFGPGTRLTVL.

The chain has TRBV28 and TRBJ1-4; tentatively, D is TRBD1 (5 bases). The germline CDR1 and CDR2 sequences are MDHEN and SYDVKM. V lost 4 bases to trimming and J lost 8 bases, with 17 bases between them. CDR3 length: 15 amino acids. The CDR3 nucleotides read TGTGCCAGCAGTTCGTGGGGGGGACTCGAGGAAAAACTGTTTTTT. This codes for CASSSWGGLEEKLFF.

This clone was observed a handful of times. V is TRBV9 and J is TRBJ1-3; weak D call: TRBD1 (6 bases). This CDR3 is built from 13 residues. The V end was cut by 2 bases, the J end by 7 bases, with 10 bases between. CDR1 is SGDLS and CDR2 is YYNGEE in the germline V gene. The chain's CDR3 is CASSVSGVNTIYF. The CDR3 region has the DNA TGTGCCAGCAGCGTTTCAGGGGTTAACACCATATATTTT.